The sequence of this T cell receptor (beta chain) was determined in a study of blood T cell repertoires in COVID-19. Whole-study context: Both acute and convalescent COVID-19 samples were obtained from the United States, Italy and Spain. PBMCs, B-cell-depleted T cells, or T cells provided the cDNA or gDNA that made up the material.

Between the trimmed V and J ends, which lost 3 bases and 1 base, there was a span of 13 bases. Germline CDR1 is MNHEY and CDR2 is SMNVEV (reference sequence). The CDR3 runs 15 residues. The method was immunoSEQ multiplex PCR; TCRdb's version includes in-frame clones alone and lacks a portion of them. This table holds some 200,000 clones, roughly 80% found once. The chain recombines TRBV27 with TRBJ2-7; possibly TRBD1 for D (5 bases). Input material: peripheral blood. This receptor was identified in a man in his 60s with COVID-19, enrolled during active disease. The CDR3 nucleotides are TGTGCCAGCAGTTTTCGACAGTATGGGTCCTACGAGCAGTACTTC. It encodes CASSFRQYGSYEQYF.